These 29 T cell receptor beta chains originate from one sample sequenced in a study of T cell responses to AZD1222 COVID-19 vaccine (dated by TCRdb to 2020 to 2022). The library was generated by the immunoSEQ multiplex PCR assay. TCRdb retrieved this table from immuneACCESS and kept in-frame rearrangements only. Not all clones are present; in checked studies, unresolved V genes account for under half, and no reason is known for the remainder. The sample yields tens of thousands of clones; 70% to 90% were counted once. About 16% of the sample is in the top ten clones. The time point label, as the study defines it: baseline before first vaccination. Specimen: peripheral blood, collected on day 0 of AZD1222 vaccination. These receptor sequences come from an adult in good health.

The chain uses TRBV25-1 and TRBJ1-1; D is unclear. Trimming left V 7 bases short and J 2 bases short, with 14 bases between. CDR3 size: 14 residues. Germline V CDR1 and CDR2: MGHDK, SYGVNS. The DNA for the CDR3 is TGTGCCAGCATGAAGGGCTGGGGAAACACTGAAGCTTTCTTT. It encodes CASMKGWGNTEAFF.

The chain has TRBV7-2 and TRBJ2-4, with a weak D call TRBD2 (7 bases). The CDR3 loop spans 16 amino acids. Per germline, CDR1 SGHTA and CDR2 FQGNSA. Trimming pared 5 bases from V and 7 bases from J, leaving 21 bases between. The CDR3 loop is CASSTDTGRGTNIQYF. CDR3 DNA sequence: TGTGCCAGCAGCACAGACACAGGGAGGGGAACGAACATTCAGTACTTC.

The chain employs TRBV28 and TRBJ2-7; no clear D. Trimming removed 2 bases at V and 1 base at J, with 3 bases between. The germline V gene encodes CDR1 MDHEN and CDR2 SYDVKM. The CDR3 sequence is 12 residues long. CDR3 residues: CASSLGSYEQYF. CDR3 nucleotides: TGTGCCAGCAGTTTAGGGTCCTACGAGCAGTACTTC.

This chain links TRBV18 with TRBJ2-3, with D possibly matching TRBD1 (6 bases). The CDR3 extends over 13 amino acids. Trimming shortened V by 0 bases and J by 7 bases, and 8 bases separated the two germline ends. In germline, CDR1 is KGHSH, CDR2 LQKENI. CDR3 region: CASSPPGANTQYF. The CDR3 DNA reads TGTGCCAGCTCACCACCGGGGGCGAATACGCAGTATTTT.

The chain carries TRBV5-5 and TRBJ1-2, with a weak D call TRBD1 (6 bases). The germline V gene encodes CDR1 SGHKS and CDR2 YYEKEE (reference sequence). V lost 3 bases to trimming and J lost 5 bases, with 14 bases between them. This CDR3 has 14 amino acids. CDR3 in DNA: TGTGCCAGCAGCTGGACAGCGGAGGGGTATGGCTACACCTTC. This gives the protein CASSWTAEGYGYTF.

The chain uses TRBV19 and TRBJ1-5; TRBD1 matches at 7 bases. The CDR3 spans 19 residues. Germline V gene sequence: CDR1 LNHDA, CDR2 SQIVND (reference sequence). V gave up 6 bases and J gave up 0 bases; unmatched junction bases: 17. For the CDR3, the DNA is TGTGCCAGTAGAAGGACAGGACGAAATGATCAATATAGCAATCAGCCCCAGCATTTT. Encoded protein: CASRRTGRNDQYSNQPQHF. Full variable domain (missing parts from reference TRBV19 and TRBJ1-5): DGGITQSPKYLFRKEGQNVTLSCEQNLNHDAMYWYRQDPGQGLRLIYYSQIVNDFQKGDIAEGYSVSREKKESFPLTVTSAQKNPTAFYLCASRRTGRNDQYSNQPQHFGDGTRLSIL.

This clone was observed once. This chain joins TRBV24-1 and TRBJ2-1; D possibly corresponds to TRBD2 (6 bases). The CDR3 totals 15 residues. Trimming stripped 9 bases from V and 2 bases from J, with 16 bases between. Germline V gives CDR1 KGHDR, CDR2 SFDVKD. CDR3 nucleotides: TGTGCCACCGGGGCCGGGGGTTTCACCTACAATGAGCAGTTCTTC. This translates into CATGAGGFTYNEQFF.

The rearrangement links TRBV21-1 to TRBJ2-7. TRBV21-1 is a documented pseudogene. This CDR3 spans 10 amino acids. The CDR3 reads CASSSHEQYF. The CDR3 DNA reads TGTGCCAGCAGCAGCCACGAGCAGTACTTC.

The chain employs TRBV30 and TRBJ1-5; the D gene is possibly TRBD1 (6 bases). CDR1 is GTSNPN and CDR2 is SVGIG in the germline V gene (reference sequence). V lost 3 bases and J 4 bases, leaving 10 bases between the germline ends. CDR3 length: 13 residues. Written as DNA, the CDR3 is TGTGCCTGGAGACAGGGTTGGAATCAGCCCCAGCATTTT. Translating gives CAWRQGWNQPQHF.

This sequence joins TRBV28 and TRBJ2-7, with D tentatively TRBD1 or TRBD2 (7 bases each). The germline V gene encodes CDR1 MDHEN and CDR2 SYDVKM. Trimming cost V 3 bases and J 5 bases, with 14 bases left between them. The CDR3 totals 14 residues. CDR3 in DNA: TGTGCCAGCAGTTTTCAGGCAGGGGGGGACGAGCAGTACTTC. Amino acids: CASSFQAGGDEQYF.

The chain has TRBV11-3 and TRBJ2-2; D is unclear. Germline CDR1 SGHNT, CDR2 YENEEA. The CDR3 is 14 amino acids. The V gene lost 2 bases and the J gene lost 9 bases, with 13 bases spanning the gap. The CDR3 DNA reads as TGTGCCAGCAGCTTACTCCTGAGTCTCAGGGAGCTGTTTTTT. The encoded protein is CASSLLLSLRELFF.

This sequence joins TRBV3-1 (or the pseudogene TRBV3-2) and TRBJ1-1; 7 nucleotides agree with TRBD1. Germline-derived CDR1 and CDR2 are LGHDT and YNNKEL (reference sequence). This CDR3 contains 15 residues. V shed 0 bases, J shed 7 bases, and the junction held 8 bases outside the gene matches. The CDR3 sequence is CASSQDVAGTVEAFF. The CDR3 region has the DNA TGTGCCAGCAGCCAAGACGTGGCGGGGACAGTTGAAGCTTTCTTT.

The chain carries TRBV2 and TRBJ2-7; 9 bases are shared with TRBD1. The CDR3 spans 14 residues. Trimming removed 6 bases from V and 6 bases from J; junction bases left unmatched: 9. CDR1 is SNHLY and CDR2 is FYNNEI in the germline V gene. CDR3 coding DNA: TGTGCCAGCAGGACCCGGACAGGGGTGAGCGAGCAGTACTTC. Protein sequence: CASRTRTGVSEQYF.

The chain combines TRBV10-3 with TRBJ1-2; D ambiguous. In germline, CDR1 is ENHRY, CDR2 SYGVKD. With 2 bases removed from V and 5 bases from J, the gap between germline ends came to 9 bases. CDR3 length: 13 residues. The CDR3 is CAISEEARYGYTF. In nucleotides, the CDR3 is TGTGCCATCAGTGAGGAGGCAAGGTATGGCTACACCTTC.

The chain couples TRBV5-4 to TRBJ2-5; tentative D call: TRBD2 (5 bases). Looked up from germline, CDR1 is SGHNT and CDR2 is YYREEE (reference sequence). Trimming left V 4 bases short and J 4 bases short, with 14 bases between. The CDR3 loop spans 14 amino acids. CDR3 coding DNA: TGTGCCAGCAGCCCGAGGGATGGCCTAGAGACCCAGTACTTC. It codes for CASSPRDGLETQYF.

The chain is built from TRBV19 and TRBJ1-5; no clear D gene. Germline CDR1 reads LNHDA; CDR2 reads SQIVND (reference sequence). Trimming took 1 base from V and 7 from J, leaving 11 bases between them. The CDR3 contains 14 residues. The DNA for the CDR3 is TGTGCCAGTAGTATAGGGGAATACGGGCAGCCCCAGCATTTT. It is translated as CASSIGEYGQPQHF.

In DNA, the CDR3 is TGTGCCAGCAGTGAGGGGGGCAATCAGCCCCAGCATTTT. Translating gives CASSEGGNQPQHF. V is TRBV25-1 and J is TRBJ1-5; perhaps TRBD1 as D (5 bases). The ends were cut back, 3 bases at V and 2 bases at J, with 5 bases in the middle. CDR3 length: 13 residues. Germline CDR1 is MGHDK and CDR2 is SYGVNS. Supplemented by reference TRBV25-1 and TRBJ1-5, the full variable domain reads EADIYQTPRYLVIGTGKKITLECSQTMGHDKMYWYQQDPGMELHLIHYSYGVNSTEKGDLSSESTVSRIRTEHFPLTLESARPSHTSQYLCASSEGGNQPQHFGDGTRLSIL.

This rearrangement joins TRBV6-5 to TRBJ1-2, with TRBD1 as a possible D gene (5 bases). The length of the CDR3 is 15 residues. V gave up 0 bases and J gave up 6 bases, with 14 bases separating them. Germline V gene data show CDR1 as MNHEY and CDR2 as SVGAGI. The CDR3 here is CASSYSQGSSDGYTF. CDR3 nucleotides: TGTGCCAGCAGTTACTCTCAGGGATCGTCCGATGGCTACACCTTC.

The V call is TRBV6-6, the J call TRBJ1-4; the match to TRBD1 covers 12 bases. Trimming took 8 bases from V and 8 from J; bases not matched to a gene: 6. This CDR3 is 14 amino acids long. The germline gives CDR1 MNHNY, CDR2 SVGAGI (reference sequence). Here the CDR3 reads CASWYGTGGEKLFF. The DNA of the CDR3 is TGTGCCAGCTGGTACGGGACAGGGGGCGAAAAACTGTTTTTT.

This chain joins TRBV18 and TRBJ1-2, with D possibly TRBD1 on 5 matching bases. Germline CDR1 KGHSH, CDR2 LQKENI. V was pared by 3 bases and J by 4 bases, with 6 bases between. The CDR3 extends over 12 amino acids. CDR3 nucleotides: TGTGCCAGCTCACCTGACAGCTATGGCTACACCTTC. Amino acid sequence: CASSPDSYGYTF.

The chain links TRBV19 to TRBJ1-4; no clear D gene. Germline lookup yields CDR1 LNHDA and CDR2 SQIVND (reference sequence). This CDR3 region has 14 residues. Trimming took off 1 base at V and 7 bases at J, with 10 bases between the two ends. CDR3 DNA sequence: TGTGCCAGTAGTATAGGAGGGAGTGGTGAAAAACTGTTTTTT. It codes for CASSIGGSGEKLFF.

This clone was recorded only once. This chain uses TRBV19 with TRBJ1-3; 9 bases align to TRBD1. The length of the CDR3 is 17 residues. V trimming: 3 bases; J trimming: 3 bases; junction bases outside the gene matches: 9. The V gene's germline CDR1 is LNHDA and CDR2 SQIVND (reference sequence). CDR3 nucleotide sequence: TGTGCCAGTAGTATGGCCCGGGACAGGGCTATTGGAAACACCATATATTTT. Translation: CASSMARDRAIGNTIYF.

The V and J genes are TRBV24-1 and TRBJ2-7; 13 bases match TRBD2. Germline V gene lookup returns CDR1 KGHDR and CDR2 SFDVKD. With V trimmed by 5 bases and J by 2 bases, 5 bases remained unmatched. The CDR3 totals 16 residues. CDR3 sequence reads: CATSARTSGGAYEQYF. DNA of the CDR3: TGTGCCACCAGTGCTCGAACTAGCGGGGGGGCCTACGAGCAGTACTTC.

The chain has TRBV6-2 or TRBV6-3 and TRBJ1-1; no definite D call. The CDR3 extends over 14 amino acids. V was shortened by 2 bases and J by 4 bases, with 11 bases between the two germline ends. The germline gives CDR1 MNHEY, CDR2 SVGEGT. The CDR3 sequence is CASSYISDGTEAFF. In DNA, the CDR3 is TGTGCCAGCAGTTACATAAGTGATGGCACTGAAGCTTTCTTT.

V usage is TRBV4-1 and J usage is TRBJ2-1; TRBD2 aligns across 10 bases. The CDR3 is made up of 14 amino acids. CDR1 MGHRA and CDR2 YSYEKL come from the germline V gene. Germline trimming cut 1 base from V and 12 bases from J; bases unmatched to any gene: 6. CDR3 coding DNA: TGCGCCAGCAGCCAAGGGACCTTAGCGGGGGGGCAGTTCTTC. Translating it yields CASSQGTLAGGQFF.

In its sample, this clone was seen a few times. The chain has TRBV19 and TRBJ1-1, with D maybe TRBD1 (6 bases). The CDR3 covers 12 residues. The V end was cut by 4 bases, the J end by 8 bases, with 11 bases between. CDR1 and CDR2 (germline): LNHDA, SQIVND (reference sequence). The CDR3 is CASSTITGEAFF. CDR3 coding DNA: TGTGCCAGTAGTACCATAACAGGGGAAGCTTTCTTT. The full variable domain, completed using reference TRBV19 and TRBJ1-1, is DGGITQSPKYLFRKEGQNVTLSCEQNLNHDAMYWYRQDPGQGLRLIYYSQIVNDFQKGDIAEGYSVSREKKESFPLTVTSAQKNPTAFYLCASSTITGEAFFGQGTRLTVV.

This chain uses TRBV9 with TRBJ1-1; a weak D match, TRBD1 (6 bases). The CDR3 is 14 amino acids. The germline V and J ends were trimmed by 4 bases and 4 bases, with 14 bases remaining between them. Germline CDR1 is SGDLS and CDR2 is YYNGEE. The CDR3 DNA reads TGTGCCAGCAGCCCCCAGGGGCTGGCCACTGAAGCTTTCTTT. It encodes CASSPQGLATEAFF.

V gene TRBV6-6 combines with J gene TRBJ1-1; the D gene is possibly TRBD1 (6 bases). This CDR3 spans 13 amino acids. Trimming pared 10 bases from V and 5 bases from J, leaving 17 bases between. Germline CDR1 is MNHNY and CDR2 is SVGAGI (reference sequence). Here the CDR3 reads CATQGGRRTEAFF. The CDR3 nucleotides are TGTGCCACCCAAGGGGGTCGAAGGACTGAAGCTTTCTTT.

The chain links TRBV29-1 to TRBJ1-3; no clear D gene. The CDR3 has 13 amino acids. Germline CDR1 reads SQVTM; CDR2 reads ANQGSEA. The ends were cut back, 4 bases at V and 0 bases at J, with 7 bases in the middle. CDR3 amino acids: CSVARNSGNTIYF. In DNA form, the CDR3 reads TGCAGCGTTGCCCGAAACTCTGGAAACACCATATATTTT.